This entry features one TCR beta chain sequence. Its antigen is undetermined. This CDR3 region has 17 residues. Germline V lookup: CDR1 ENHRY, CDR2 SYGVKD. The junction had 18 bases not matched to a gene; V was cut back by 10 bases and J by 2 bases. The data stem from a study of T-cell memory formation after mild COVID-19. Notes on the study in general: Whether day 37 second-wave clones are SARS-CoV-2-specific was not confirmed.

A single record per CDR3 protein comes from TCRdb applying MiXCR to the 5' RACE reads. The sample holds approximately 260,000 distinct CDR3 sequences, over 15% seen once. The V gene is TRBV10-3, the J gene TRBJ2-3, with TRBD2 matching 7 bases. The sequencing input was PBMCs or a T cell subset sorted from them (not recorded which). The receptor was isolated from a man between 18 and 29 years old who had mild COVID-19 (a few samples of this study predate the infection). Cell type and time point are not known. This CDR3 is CATKHGLLGRDTDTQYF. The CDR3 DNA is TGTGCCACCAAGCACGGGTTACTGGGGAGGGACACAGATACGCAGTATTTT.